This T cell receptor beta chain emerged from a study of T-cell reconstitution after alpha-beta-depleted transplantation in children. As it was prepared, the TCRbeta library received unique molecular identifiers. TCRdb re-analysed the PCR reads in MiXCR, keeping a single row per CDR3 protein. The table has some 290,000 distinct CDR3 sequences, 9.9% seen once. This CDR3 comprises 13 residues. V lost 4 bases, J lost 5 bases, and 12 bases lay in between. Per the germline V gene, CDR1 is DFQATT and CDR2 is SNEGSKA (reference sequence). This TCR was recovered from a human donor who donated a stem cell graft to a child with SCID. The sequences come from PBMCs from the stem cell graft donor, collected from the stem cell graft. The genes are TRBV20-1 and TRBJ2-1; D is undetermined. The CDR3 reads CSANQLPNNEQFF. CDR3 in DNA: TGCAGTGCTAACCAGCTCCCGAACAATGAGCAGTTCTTC.